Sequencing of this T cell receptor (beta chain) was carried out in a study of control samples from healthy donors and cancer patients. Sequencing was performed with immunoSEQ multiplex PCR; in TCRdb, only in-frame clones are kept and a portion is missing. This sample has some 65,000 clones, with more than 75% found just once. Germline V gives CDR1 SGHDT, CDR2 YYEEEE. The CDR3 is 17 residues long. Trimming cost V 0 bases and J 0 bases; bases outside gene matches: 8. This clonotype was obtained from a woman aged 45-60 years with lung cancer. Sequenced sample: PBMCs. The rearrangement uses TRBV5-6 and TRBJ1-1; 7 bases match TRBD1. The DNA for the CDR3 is TGTGCCAGCAGCTTGGGACAGGGACGGTGGATGAACACTGAAGCTTTCTTT. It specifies CASSLGQGRWMNTEAFF.